In its sample, the clone carrying this T cell receptor (beta chain) was seen many times. Through a sample-barcoded 5' primer and a J-beta primer mix, a second PCR was run for roughly 6 to 11 cycles. TCRdb analysed the 5' RACE reads with MiXCR anew, one entry per CDR3 protein. The table shows hundreds of thousands of distinct CDR3 sequences, with 25% to 35% occurring only once. The data derive from a study of blood T cells in healthy people across ages. Germline V gives CDR1 MRHNA, CDR2 SNTAGT. This CDR3 spans 15 amino acids. Trimming took 6 bases from V and 6 from J; bases not matched to a gene: 6. The total RNA that was extracted per sample amounted to at least 5.5 micrograms.

The sample consisted of blood. V is TRBV6-4 and J is TRBJ2-1; the match to TRBD2 covers 12 bases. The receptor comes from a woman older than 75 in good health. The DNA for the CDR3 is TGTGCCAGCAGCTTACTAGCGGGGGGATTCAATGAGCAGTTCTTC. Translated, it gives CASSLLAGGFNEQFF.